This T cell receptor beta chain was sequenced during a study of shared clonotypes between healthy human individuals. Per the original methods: Quality scores were absent from the junction-only immunoSEQ sequences, so filtering differed. The assay was immunoSEQ multiplex PCR, and TCRdb's table has in-frame clones only and misses some. The V and J calls and clone size were taken over from that table, and D and trimming were inferred from the DNA. The data contain about 520,000 clones, roughly 95% of them singletons. Overall study results and limits: Sampling was confined to blood; repertoires within tissues likely differ. Generally, naive subsets (rather than memory subsets) showed larger estimated richness.

Regarding this clone: Its specificity is unknown.

The material sequenced was naive CD4+ T cells sorted from blood. Documented subset: CD45RA+ positively selected. The TCR originated in a woman in her twenties or thirties in good health.

CDR3 region: CASSTGNTIYF. CDR3 nucleotides: TGTGCCAGCAGTACTGGAAACACCATATATTTT. The J gene is TRBJ1-3, the V gene TRBV28; D is ambiguous. V shed 5 bases and J shed 2 bases, with 1 base lying between them. The CDR3 totals 11 residues. Germline V lookup: CDR1 MDHEN, CDR2 SYDVKM.